The TCR beta chain described here comes from a study of blood T cell repertoires in COVID-19. On the study more broadly: The origin of the acute and convalescent COVID-19 samples was the United States, Italy and Spain. T cells, B-cell-depleted T cells, or PBMCs provided the cDNA or gDNA that served as material.

The V gene end was trimmed by 0 bases and the J gene end by 5 bases; junction bases not matched to a gene: 0. The CDR3 spans 13 residues. CDR1 MNHEY and CDR2 SMNVEV come from the germline V gene (reference sequence). This clone was seen only once. In the authors' workflow: Reference gene primer amplification gave nucleated cell count estimates. The protocol was immunoSEQ multiplex PCR, while the TCRdb copy is restricted to in-frame clones and leaves out a portion. V, J and clone size are taken as reported in that table, and D and trimming were inferred from the DNA itself. The repertoire has roughly 160,000 clones, 83% of them found once; the top ten carry about 1.9%.

The specimen sequenced was peripheral blood. The rearrangement links TRBV27 to TRBJ1-2; TRBD1 agrees at 7 bases. The receptor was isolated from a woman of 80 years or more with acute or convalescent COVID-19. DNA for the CDR3: TGTGCCAGCAGTTTATCGGGACAGTATGGCTACACCTTC. Translation: CASSLSGQYGYTF.